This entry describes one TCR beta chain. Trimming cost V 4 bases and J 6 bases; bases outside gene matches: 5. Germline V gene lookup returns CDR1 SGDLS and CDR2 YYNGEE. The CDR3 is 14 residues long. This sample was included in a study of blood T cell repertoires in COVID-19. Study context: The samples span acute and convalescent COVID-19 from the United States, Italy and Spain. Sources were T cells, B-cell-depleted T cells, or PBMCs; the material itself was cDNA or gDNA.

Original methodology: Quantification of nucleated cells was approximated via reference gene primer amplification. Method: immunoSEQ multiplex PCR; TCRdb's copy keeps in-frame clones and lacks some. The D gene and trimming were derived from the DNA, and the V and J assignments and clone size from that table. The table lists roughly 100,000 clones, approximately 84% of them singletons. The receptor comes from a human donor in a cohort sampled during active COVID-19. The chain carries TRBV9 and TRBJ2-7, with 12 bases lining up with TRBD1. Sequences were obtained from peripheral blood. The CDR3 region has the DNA TGTGCCAGCAGCCCCGGGACAGGGGGCCTCGAGCAGTACTTC. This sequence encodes CASSPGTGGLEQYF.